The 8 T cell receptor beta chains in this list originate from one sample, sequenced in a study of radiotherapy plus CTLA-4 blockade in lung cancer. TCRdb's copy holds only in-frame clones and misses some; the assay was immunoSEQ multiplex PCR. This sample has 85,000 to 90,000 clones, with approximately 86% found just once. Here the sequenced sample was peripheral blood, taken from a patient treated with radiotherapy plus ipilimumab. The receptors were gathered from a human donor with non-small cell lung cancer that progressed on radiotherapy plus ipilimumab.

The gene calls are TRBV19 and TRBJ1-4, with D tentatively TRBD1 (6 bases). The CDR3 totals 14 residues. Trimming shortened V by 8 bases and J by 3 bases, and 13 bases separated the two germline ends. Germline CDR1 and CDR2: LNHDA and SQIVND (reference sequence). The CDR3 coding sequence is TGTGCCAGTGCTAGCCCAGGGGCTAATGAAAAACTGTTTTTT. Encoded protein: CASASPGANEKLFF.

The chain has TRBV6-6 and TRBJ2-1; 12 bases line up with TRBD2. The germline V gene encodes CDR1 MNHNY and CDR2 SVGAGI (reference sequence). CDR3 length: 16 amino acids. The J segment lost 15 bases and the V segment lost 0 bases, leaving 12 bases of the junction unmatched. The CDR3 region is CASSYSRASGGAGMFF. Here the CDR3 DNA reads TGTGCCAGCAGTTACTCTCGGGCTAGCGGGGGGGCCGGGATGTTCTTC.

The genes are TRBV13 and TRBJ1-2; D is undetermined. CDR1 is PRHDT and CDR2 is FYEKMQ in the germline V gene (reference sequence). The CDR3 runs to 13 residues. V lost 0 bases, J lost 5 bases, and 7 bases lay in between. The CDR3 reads CASSLGATYGYTF. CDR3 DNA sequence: TGTGCCAGCAGCTTAGGGGCGACATATGGCTACACCTTC.

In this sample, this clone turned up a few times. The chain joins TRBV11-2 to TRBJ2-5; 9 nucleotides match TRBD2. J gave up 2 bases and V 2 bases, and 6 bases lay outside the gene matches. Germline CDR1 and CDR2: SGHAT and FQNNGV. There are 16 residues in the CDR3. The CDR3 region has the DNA TGTGCCAGCAGCTTAATGGGCCTAGCGGGGCAAGAGACCCAGTACTTC. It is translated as CASSLMGLAGQETQYF.

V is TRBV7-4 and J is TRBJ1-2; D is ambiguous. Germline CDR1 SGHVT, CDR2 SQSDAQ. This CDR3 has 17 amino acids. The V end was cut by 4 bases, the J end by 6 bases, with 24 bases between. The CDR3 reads CASSCTLDRTATHGYTF. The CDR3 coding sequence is TGTGCCAGCAGCTGTACCTTAGACCGGACGGCCACCCATGGCTACACCTTC.

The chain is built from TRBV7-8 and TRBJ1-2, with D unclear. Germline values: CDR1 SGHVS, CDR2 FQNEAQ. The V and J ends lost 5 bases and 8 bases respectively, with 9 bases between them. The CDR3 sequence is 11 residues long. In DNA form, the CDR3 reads TGTGCCAGCAGCCCGATCGGGGGCTACACCTTC. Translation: CASSPIGGYTF.

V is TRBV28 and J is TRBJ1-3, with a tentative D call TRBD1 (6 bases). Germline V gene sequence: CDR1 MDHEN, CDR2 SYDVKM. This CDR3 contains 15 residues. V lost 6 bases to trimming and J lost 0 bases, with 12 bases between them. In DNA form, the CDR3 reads TGTGCCAGCAGCCAGGGGACCCTCTCTGGAAACACCATATATTTT. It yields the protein CASSQGTLSGNTIYF.

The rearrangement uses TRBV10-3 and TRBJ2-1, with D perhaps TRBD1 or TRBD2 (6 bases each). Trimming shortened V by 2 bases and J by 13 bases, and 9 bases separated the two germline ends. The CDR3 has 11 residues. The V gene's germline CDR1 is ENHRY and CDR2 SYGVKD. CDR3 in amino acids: CAISERGAQFF. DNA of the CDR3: TGTGCCATCAGTGAGAGGGGGGCCCAGTTCTTC.